The rows below give T cell receptor beta chains drawn from one sample of a study of T-cell reconstitution after alpha-beta-depleted transplantation in children. TCRdb reanalysed the PCR reads using MiXCR and keeps one entry per CDR3 protein. The sample has a few hundred thousand distinct CDR3 sequences, under 15% seen once; the top ten hold over 2%. This sample comprised PBMCs, mostly from graft donor cells, obtained 360 days after TCRalphabeta/CD19-depleted stem cell transplant. These TCRs come from a male patient under 18 who had a stem cell transplant for acute myeloid leukemia, so the T cells may come from the graft donor. CDR3s include the opening cysteine and the closing phenylalanine or tryptophan. The D gene is left open where the match is weak. Some rows have no size entry. The others give once, few or many, or a class for an expanded clone.

D: NA; size: NA; V: TRBV7-9; J: TRBJ2-5; DNA: TGTGCCAGCAGCTTAGCCAGCGGGTGGGAGACCCAGTACTTC; CDR3: CASSLASGWETQYF
D: NA; size: many; V: TRBV12-3/TRBV12-4; J: TRBJ2-5; DNA: TGTGCCAGCAGTCGCAGGGGTGGGGAGACCCAGTACTTC; CDR3: CASSRRGGETQYF
D: TRBD1; size: many; V: TRBV3-1; J: TRBJ1-4; DNA: TGTGCCAGCAGCCCGTCCGGGACAGTAAATGAAAAACTGTTTTTT; CDR3: CASSPSGTVNEKLFF
D: NA; size: NA; V: TRBV2; J: TRBJ2-2; DNA: TGTGCCAGCAGTGAAAACATGGCAGGGTCGCACACCGGGGAGCTGTTTTTT; CDR3: CASSENMAGSHTGELFF
D: NA; size: NA; V: TRBV7-3; J: TRBJ2-5; DNA: TGTGCCAGCAGCCCCGGCGACTCAGAGACCCAGTACTTC; CDR3: CASSPGDSETQYF
D: NA; size: NA; V: TRBV12-3/TRBV12-4; J: TRBJ2-7; DNA: TGTGCCAGCACCCCTGGGAGGGGGAAAATCGAGCAGTACTTC; CDR3: CASTPGRGKIEQYF
D: NA; size: NA; V: TRBV9; J: TRBJ1-1; DNA: TGTGCCAGCAGCGTAGCCCCGATAGGAGATATGCGGTGGCAGTTGAACACTGAAGCTTTCTTT; CDR3: CASSVAPIGDMRWQLNTEAFF
D: NA; size: NA; V: TRBV7-6; J: TRBJ1-5; DNA: TGTGCCAGCAGCATCGGGACGGATATAAATCAGCCCCAGCATTTT; CDR3: CASSIGTDINQPQHF
D: TRBD2; size: NA; V: TRBV20-1; J: TRBJ2-1; DNA: TGCAGTGCGCACCCTTCGACTAGCGGGAGGCCCGATGAGCAGTTCTTC; CDR3: CSAHPSTSGRPDEQFF
D: TRBD2; size: once; V: TRBV20-1; J: TRBJ2-3; DNA: TGCAGTGCTCTTCCGCGACTAGCCATTACCCATACGCAGTATTTT; CDR3: CSALPRLAITHTQYF
D: NA; size: few; V: TRBV28; J: TRBJ2-7; DNA: TGTGCCAGCAGAGTCGAGCTGGGCTCGGTCTACGAGCAGTACTTC; CDR3: CASRVELGSVYEQYF
D: TRBD1; size: few; V: TRBV6-2/TRBV6-3; J: TRBJ1-5; DNA: TGTGCCAGCAGTCCGCGGACAGGCCCCGGTTCGAACTCCGATCAGCCCCAGCATTTT; CDR3: CASSPRTGPGSNSDQPQHF
D: NA; size: NA; V: TRBV12-3/TRBV12-4; J: TRBJ2-3; DNA: TGTGCCAGCAGTTACCGACTCGGCGGGGCCACAGATACGCAGTATTTT; CDR3: CASSYRLGGATDTQYF
D: TRBD2; size: few; V: TRBV29-1; J: TRBJ2-5; DNA: TGCAGCGTTGCGGGGCAGGCGACTAGCGGGAGTTCGGAGACCCAGTACTTC; CDR3: CSVAGQATSGSSETQYF
D: TRBD1; size: few; V: TRBV10-3; J: TRBJ1-6; DNA: TGTGCCATCAGTGGGGACAGGGGCGGTTCACCCCTCCACTTT; CDR3: CAISGDRGGSPLHF
D: TRBD2; size: NA; V: TRBV20-1; J: TRBJ2-7; DNA: TGCAGTGCTAGATCCCCGACTAGCGGGGCTTTCAACGAGCAGTACTTC; CDR3: CSARSPTSGAFNEQYF
D: NA; size: many; V: TRBV11-1; J: TRBJ2-3; DNA: TGTGCCAGCAGCTTAAATGGCCCGTCAGATACGCAGTATTTT; CDR3: CASSLNGPSDTQYF
D: TRBD2; size: few; V: TRBV3-1; J: TRBJ2-4; DNA: TGTGCCAGCAGCCAAGAATATGGAGCGGGACTAGCGGGGAAAAACATTCAGTACTTC; CDR3: CASSQEYGAGLAGKNIQYF
D: TRBD1; size: NA; V: TRBV29-1; J: TRBJ1-4; DNA: TGCAGCGTTGTTGCGCTCGAGACAGGGGGTGAAAAACTGTTTTTT; CDR3: CSVVALETGGEKLFF
D: NA; size: few; V: TRBV5-1; J: TRBJ2-7; DNA: TGCGCCAGCAGCGTAACCGGGACTTGGAGCTACGAGCAGTACTTC; CDR3: CASSVTGTWSYEQYF
D: NA; size: few; V: TRBV29-1; J: TRBJ2-7; DNA: TGCAGCGTGGCGGGGACAGTACCCTACGAGCAGTACTTC; CDR3: CSVAGTVPYEQYF
D: TRBD2; size: few; V: TRBV19; J: TRBJ2-1; DNA: TGTGCCAGTACCACCGGGACTAGCGGTTACAATGAGCAGTTCTTC; CDR3: CASTTGTSGYNEQFF
D: NA; size: few; V: TRBV5-1; J: TRBJ1-1; DNA: TGCGCCAGCAGCTTGACGGGACCTTACACTGAAGCTTTCTTT; CDR3: CASSLTGPYTEAFF
D: NA; size: NA; V: TRBV28; J: TRBJ2-2; DNA: TGTGCCAGCAGTCTTTATATAGGGATTCGGACCGGGGAGCTGTTTTTT; CDR3: CASSLYIGIRTGELFF
D: NA; size: NA; V: TRBV18; J: TRBJ1-3; DNA: TGTGCCAGCTCCCCACTCTCAACCGGACAACGAAACACCATATATTTT; CDR3: CASSPLSTGQRNTIYF
D: NA; size: NA; V: TRBV3-1; J: TRBJ2-5; DNA: TGTGCCAGCAGCCAGGTCGGCAGGGTCGAGACCCAGTACTTC; CDR3: CASSQVGRVETQYF
D: NA; size: once; V: TRBV19; J: TRBJ2-3; DNA: TGTGCCAGTAAAGAGGGGCATAGCACAGATACGCAGTATTTT; CDR3: CASKEGHSTDTQYF
D: NA; size: NA; V: TRBV7-2; J: TRBJ2-1; DNA: TGTGCCAGCAGCTTTTTTATGGATCAGCAGTTCTTC; CDR3: CASSFFMDQQFF
D: NA; size: many; V: TRBV2; J: TRBJ2-7; DNA: TGTGCCAGCAAGGGATCATCCCACGAGCAGTACTTC; CDR3: CASKGSSHEQYF
D: NA; size: NA; V: TRBV29-1; J: TRBJ1-2; DNA: TGCAGCGTCGTCTTGGACTATGGCTACACCTTC; CDR3: CSVVLDYGYTF
D: NA; size: NA; V: TRBV28; J: TRBJ2-7; DNA: TGTGCCAGCAGCTCCCAGTTTGAAGGGTCAGGGGCTGCCATTTCCTACGAGCAGTACTTC; CDR3: CASSSQFEGSGAAISYEQYF
D: NA; size: many; V: TRBV12-3/TRBV12-4; J: TRBJ2-7; DNA: TGTGCCAGCAGTGATCTGCCTAGCTCCTACGAGCAGTACTTC; CDR3: CASSDLPSSYEQYF
D: TRBD2; size: NA; V: TRBV7-7; J: TRBJ2-1; DNA: TGTGCTAGCAGCCCGGAGACTAGCGGGAGGGCCTTAGGCAATGAGCAGTTCTTC; CDR3: CASSPETSGRALGNEQFF